A single sample is the source of the 3 T cell receptor beta chains below, sequenced in a study of T cells in Graves' hyperthyroidism and ophthalmopathy. The source material, RNA transcripts, was used to amplify TCR beta CDR3 regions. The primer set for the first-round RT-PCR of the TCR CDR3 was HTBI. From the multiplex PCR reads, TCRdb called clonotypes with MiXCR, one entry per CDR3 protein. The repertoire holds about 740,000 distinct CDR3 sequences, about 14% seen once, with about 10% in the top ten. Sequenced material: blood. The receptors were sampled from a woman aged 18-29 years with Graves' hyperthyroidism.

This clonotype was found many times. The rearrangement links TRBV28 to TRBJ2-7, with 7 positions matching TRBD1. The CDR3 runs to 14 residues. Looked up from germline, CDR1 is MDHEN and CDR2 is SYDVKM. Losses at the gene ends were 5 bases for V and 2 bases for J; bases not matched to a gene: 6. The CDR3 loop reads CASSMTGPPYEQYF. CDR3 nucleotide sequence: TGTGCCAGCAGTATGACAGGGCCACCCTACGAGCAGTACTTC.

This clonotype was counted ten times or more. V and J are TRBV2 and TRBJ2-5; a weak D match, TRBD1 (6 bases). CDR1 is SNHLY and CDR2 is FYNNEI in the germline V gene. This CDR3 comprises 15 residues. Deletions cut 1 base from V and 1 base from J, with 10 bases between. CDR3 residues: CASSEGRGGQETQYF. The CDR3 DNA is TGTGCCAGCAGTGAAGGTAGAGGGGGCCAAGAGACCCAGTACTTC.

The chain employs TRBV7-2 and TRBJ2-1; 7 bases map to TRBD2. CDR1 is SGHTA, CDR2 FQGNSA, per germline. V was pared by 6 bases and J by 10 bases, with 6 bases of the junction left unmatched. The CDR3 has 12 residues. The DNA of the CDR3 is TGTGCCAGCAGAGTAGCGGGTAAGGAGCAGTTCTTC. Translation gives CASRVAGKEQFF. The variable domain in full, completed from reference TRBV7-2 and TRBJ2-1, reads GAGVSQSPSNKVTEKGKDVELRCDPISGHTALYWYRQSLGQGLEFLIYFQGNSAPDKSGLPSDRFSAERTGGSVSTLTIQRTQQEDSAVYLCASRVAGKEQFFGPGTRLTVL.